The 15 T cell receptor beta chains reported below all come from one sample, sequenced in a study of cytomegalovirus exposure and HLA in healthy donors. Primers included in the PCR were 60 Vbeta and 13 Jbeta primers. Clones were sequenced by immunoSEQ multiplex PCR, and TCRdb holds only the in-frame ones, with some missing. The table shows under 150,000 clones, with about three quarters occurring only once. The sample was PBMCs. The receptors were gathered from a woman aged 55-69 years in good health and CMV-seropositive.

The chain employs TRBV7-6 and TRBJ2-3, with TRBD1 identical over 8 bases. The CDR3 runs to 15 residues. V lost 4 bases to trimming and J lost 2 bases; unmatched junction nucleotides: 5. Per germline, CDR1 SGHVS and CDR2 FNYEAQ. CDR3 sequence (DNA): TGTGCCAGCAGCTCCGGGGGACAGGTCACAGATACGCAGTATTTT. It encodes CASSSGGQVTDTQYF. The whole variable domain, remainder taken from reference TRBV7-6 and TRBJ2-3, is GAGVSQSPRYKVTKRGQDVALRCDPISGHVSLYWYRQALGQGPEFLTYFNYEAQQDKSGLPNDRFSAERPEGSISTLTIQRTEQRDSAMYRCASSSGGQVTDTQYFGPGTRLTVL.

The gene calls are TRBV5-1 and TRBJ1-2; possible D gene TRBD1, 6 bases. The CDR3 totals 17 residues. Trimming shortened V by 4 bases and J by 8 bases, and 27 bases separated the two germline ends. Germline V gene data show CDR1 as SGHRS and CDR2 as YFSETQ. The CDR3 is CASSPGGPPIRDGGYTF. The CDR3 DNA follows: TGCGCCAGCAGCCCGGGGGGCCCGCCGATCCGAGATGGGGGCTACACCTTC.

As to this clone: The sample has other DNA sequences that encode this CDR3 too. CDR3 sequence (DNA): TGTGCCAGCAGCTTCGGGGACAGACGATCCTACGAGCAGTACTTC. It encodes CASSFGDRRSYEQYF. This sequence joins TRBV13 and TRBJ2-7; 7 nucleotides match TRBD1. The germline gives CDR1 PRHDT, CDR2 FYEKMQ (reference sequence). The CDR3 totals 15 residues. Trimming removed 3 bases from V and 1 base from J; junction bases left unmatched: 6.

This clone was seen only once. The chain is built from TRBV5-5 and TRBJ1-1, with 7 positions matching TRBD1. The CDR3 is 15 amino acids. Losses at the gene ends were 1 base for V and 0 bases for J; bases not matched to a gene: 3. Germline loops: CDR1 SGHKS, CDR2 YYEKEE (reference sequence). In DNA form, the CDR3 reads TGTGCCAGCAGCTTGCAGGGACAGCTGAACACTGAAGCTTTCTTT. Its protein is CASSLQGQLNTEAFF.

This chain links TRBV7-9 with TRBJ1-2; D not resolved. The V end lost 4 bases, the J end lost 3 bases, and 9 bases lay between the germline ends. Germline CDR1 reads SEHNR; CDR2 reads FQNEAQ (reference sequence). The CDR3 length is 13 residues. The DNA for the CDR3 is TGTGCCAGCAGCTCACTCGGGGACTATGGCTACACCTTC. Protein: CASSSLGDYGYTF.

The chain carries TRBV10-3 and TRBJ1-1; D may be TRBD1 (5 bases). V was shortened by 8 bases and J by 0 bases, with 7 bases between the two germline ends. This CDR3 region has 12 residues. Germline CDR1 ENHRY, CDR2 SYGVKD. The CDR3: CAIGAVNTEAFF. The CDR3 DNA reads as TGTGCCATCGGGGCTGTGAACACTGAAGCTTTCTTT.

The chain has TRBV7-8 and TRBJ1-1; D remains ambiguous. V lost 1 base and J lost 1, with 7 bases in between. The germline V gene has CDR1 SGHVS and CDR2 FQNEAQ. This CDR3 comprises 14 residues. Here the CDR3 reads CASSLVEWNTEAFF. The CDR3 bases are TGTGCCAGCAGCTTAGTAGAGTGGAACACTGAAGCTTTCTTT.

This clone has more than one count but fewer than ten. V gene TRBV13 combines with J gene TRBJ1-2; 8 positions match TRBD1. Trimming cost V 4 bases and J 8 bases; bases outside gene matches: 9. The CDR3 extends over 14 amino acids. Germline V gives CDR1 PRHDT, CDR2 FYEKMQ (reference sequence). CDR3 loop: CASSSPGGAEGYTF. The CDR3 DNA reads TGTGCCAGCAGCTCACCAGGGGGCGCGGAGGGCTACACCTTC.

V usage is TRBV2 and J usage is TRBJ2-5; 13 bases fit TRBD2. CDR3 size: 15 residues. Germline CDR1 reads SNHLY; CDR2 reads FYNNEI. Trimming at V came to 5 bases and at J to 5 bases, leaving 5 bases not matched to a gene. CDR3 in amino acids: CASSKLAGGRETQYF. The CDR3 DNA reads as TGTGCCAGCAGTAAACTAGCGGGGGGGCGTGAGACCCAGTACTTC.

The chain has TRBV18 and TRBJ1-1; D is unresolved. V was pared by 6 bases and J by 0 bases, with 5 bases between. CDR3 length: 12 amino acids. Germline V gene lookup returns CDR1 KGHSH and CDR2 LQKENI. The CDR3 DNA reads TGTGCCAGCTCTCAGGTGAACACTGAAGCTTTCTTT. Protein: CASSQVNTEAFF. The full variable domain, in which reference TRBV18 and TRBJ1-1 provide the parts outside the CDR3, is NAGVMQNPRHLVRRRGQEARLRCSPMKGHSHVYWYRQLPEEGLKFMVYLQKENIIDESGMPKERFSAEFPKEGPSILRIQQVVRGDSAAYFCASSQVNTEAFFGQGTRLTVV.

The J gene is TRBJ2-3, the V gene TRBV5-1; 10 nucleotides line up with TRBD1. The length of the CDR3 is 14 residues. V lost 3 bases to trimming and J lost 6 bases; unmatched junction nucleotides: 4. Germline V gene sequence: CDR1 SGHRS, CDR2 YFSETQ. The CDR3 DNA follows: TGCGCCAGCAGCTCGGGACAGGGGAGTGATACGCAGTATTTT. This encodes CASSSGQGSDTQYF.

This chain joins TRBV7-9 and TRBJ1-1; D is perhaps TRBD1 (5 bases). Trimming pared 8 bases from V and 1 base from J, leaving 11 bases between. The CDR3 is 13 residues long. Germline V gene sequence: CDR1 SEHNR, CDR2 FQNEAQ (reference sequence). In DNA form, the CDR3 reads TGTGCCAGCCTCAGGGAGGAGAACACTGAAGCTTTCTTT. It yields the protein CASLREENTEAFF.

This clone has only a few counts. V usage is TRBV19 and J usage is TRBJ1-1; TRBD1 agrees at 7 bases. This CDR3 region has 14 residues. J gave up 10 bases and V 5 bases, and 13 bases lay outside the gene matches. Germline lookup yields CDR1 LNHDA and CDR2 SQIVND (reference sequence). CDR3 in amino acids: CASSLSAGGQGAFF. The CDR3 DNA follows: TGTGCCAGTAGTCTATCGGCAGGGGGGCAGGGAGCTTTCTTT.

The CDR3 sequence is CASSFTGVRGRTEAFF. The CDR3, as DNA: TGTGCCAGCAGTTTTACAGGGGTAAGGGGGAGAACTGAAGCTTTCTTT. The chain couples TRBV7-3 to TRBJ1-1, with TRBD1 identical over 7 bases. J lost 5 bases, V lost 6 bases, and 15 bases had no gene match. Germline V gene sequence: CDR1 SGHTA, CDR2 FQGTGA. This CDR3 contains 16 residues.

This clone has a single count. The rearrangement joins TRBV7-3 to TRBJ2-7, with TRBD1 matching 10 bases. V was clipped by 5 bases and J by 6 bases; unmatched bases: 7. CDR3 length: 14 amino acids. Germline loops: CDR1 SGHTA, CDR2 FQGTGA. The CDR3 protein is CASSVDRDRGEQYF. The CDR3 coding sequence is TGTGCCAGCAGCGTAGATCGGGACAGGGGCGAGCAGTACTTC.